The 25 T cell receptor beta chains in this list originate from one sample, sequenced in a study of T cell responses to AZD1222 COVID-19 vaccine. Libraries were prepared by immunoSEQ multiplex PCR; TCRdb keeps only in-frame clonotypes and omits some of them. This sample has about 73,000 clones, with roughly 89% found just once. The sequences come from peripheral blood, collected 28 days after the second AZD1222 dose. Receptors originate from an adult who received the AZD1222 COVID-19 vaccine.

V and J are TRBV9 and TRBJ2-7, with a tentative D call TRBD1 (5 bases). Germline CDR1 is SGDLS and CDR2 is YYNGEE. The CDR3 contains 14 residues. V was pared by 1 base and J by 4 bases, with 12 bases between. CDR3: CASSVTDTGYEQYF. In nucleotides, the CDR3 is TGTGCCAGCAGCGTAACGGACACCGGTTACGAGCAGTACTTC.

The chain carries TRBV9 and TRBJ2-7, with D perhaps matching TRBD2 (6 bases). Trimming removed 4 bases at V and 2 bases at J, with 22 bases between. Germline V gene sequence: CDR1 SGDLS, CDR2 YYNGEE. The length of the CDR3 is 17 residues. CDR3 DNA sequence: TGTGCCAGCAGCCTGGGAAGTGGGGGAGGCTTTACCTACGAGCAGTACTTC. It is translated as CASSLGSGGGFTYEQYF.

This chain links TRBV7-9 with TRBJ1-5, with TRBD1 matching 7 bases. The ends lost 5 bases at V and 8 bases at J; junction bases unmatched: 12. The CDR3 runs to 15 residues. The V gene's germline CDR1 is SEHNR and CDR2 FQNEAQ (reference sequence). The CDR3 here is CASSLQGSPGEPQHF. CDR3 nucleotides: TGTGCCAGCAGCCTACAGGGGTCCCCGGGGGAGCCCCAGCATTTT.

CDR3 coding DNA: TGTGCCTGGAGTGTAGGGGAGCTTACGGGCCAAGGGGATGGCTACACCTTC. This gives the protein CAWSVGELTGQGDGYTF. V and J are TRBV30 and TRBJ1-2; D possibly corresponds to TRBD1 (5 bases). This CDR3 contains 17 residues. The germline V gene encodes CDR1 GTSNPN and CDR2 SVGIG (reference sequence). V was trimmed by 0 bases and J by 6 bases, leaving 23 bases between them.

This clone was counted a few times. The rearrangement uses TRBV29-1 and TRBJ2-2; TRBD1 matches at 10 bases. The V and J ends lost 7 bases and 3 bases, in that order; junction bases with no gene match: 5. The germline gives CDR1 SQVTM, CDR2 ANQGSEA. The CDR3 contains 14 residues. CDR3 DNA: TGCAGCGGCCGGACAGGGGGATACACCGGGGAGCTGTTTTTT. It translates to CSGRTGGYTGELFF.

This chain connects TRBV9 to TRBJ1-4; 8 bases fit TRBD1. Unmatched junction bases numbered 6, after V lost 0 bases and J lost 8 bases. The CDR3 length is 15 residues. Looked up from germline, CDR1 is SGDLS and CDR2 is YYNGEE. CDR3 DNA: TGTGCCAGCAGCGTAGTGGGACAGGCAGGAGAAAAACTGTTTTTT. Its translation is CASSVVGQAGEKLFF.

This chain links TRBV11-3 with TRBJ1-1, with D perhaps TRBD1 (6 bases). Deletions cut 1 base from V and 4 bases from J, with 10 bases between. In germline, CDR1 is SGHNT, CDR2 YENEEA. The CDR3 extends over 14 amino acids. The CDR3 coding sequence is TGTGCCAGCAGCTTAGGACAGGCGGGCACTGAAGCTTTCTTT. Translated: CASSLGQAGTEAFF.

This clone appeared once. Written as DNA, the CDR3 is TGTGCCAGTAGTATAGCTTCGGGGACGACCAATTCACCCCTCCACTTT. Translating gives CASSIASGTTNSPLHF. The J gene is TRBJ1-6, the V gene TRBV19, with D maybe TRBD1 (5 bases). The CDR3 contains 16 residues. The V end lost 1 base, the J end lost 7 bases, and 14 bases lay between the germline ends. CDR1 LNHDA and CDR2 SQIVND come from the germline V gene (reference sequence).

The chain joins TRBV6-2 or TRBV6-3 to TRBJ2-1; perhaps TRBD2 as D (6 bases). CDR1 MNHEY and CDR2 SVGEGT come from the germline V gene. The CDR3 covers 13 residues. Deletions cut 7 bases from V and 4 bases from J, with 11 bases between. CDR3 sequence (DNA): TGTGCCAGCAATTATCGGGGGTACAATGAGCAGTTCTTC. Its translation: CASNYRGYNEQFF.

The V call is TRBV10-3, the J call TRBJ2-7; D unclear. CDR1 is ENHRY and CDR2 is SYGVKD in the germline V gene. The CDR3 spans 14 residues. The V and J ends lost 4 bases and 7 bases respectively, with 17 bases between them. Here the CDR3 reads CAISVSGVVSEQYF. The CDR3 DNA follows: TGTGCCATCAGTGTGAGTGGGGTGGTTAGTGAGCAGTACTTC.

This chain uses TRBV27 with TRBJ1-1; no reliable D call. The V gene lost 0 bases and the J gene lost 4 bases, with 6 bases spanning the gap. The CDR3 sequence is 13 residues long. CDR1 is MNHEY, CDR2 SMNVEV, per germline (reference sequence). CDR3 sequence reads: CASSLSGLTEAFF. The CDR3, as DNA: TGTGCCAGCAGTTTATCGGGCCTCACTGAAGCTTTCTTT.

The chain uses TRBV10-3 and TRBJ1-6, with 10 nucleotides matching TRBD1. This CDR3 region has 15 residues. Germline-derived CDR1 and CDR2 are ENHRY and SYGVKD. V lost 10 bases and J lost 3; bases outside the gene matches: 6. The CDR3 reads CASRGQGHYNSPLHF. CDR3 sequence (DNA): TGTGCCAGTAGGGGACAGGGGCACTATAATTCACCCCTCCACTTT.

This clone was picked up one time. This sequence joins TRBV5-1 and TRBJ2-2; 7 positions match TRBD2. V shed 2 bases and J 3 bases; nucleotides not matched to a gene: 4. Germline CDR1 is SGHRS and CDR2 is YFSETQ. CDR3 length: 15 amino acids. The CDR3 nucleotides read TGCGCCAGCAGCTTCCCGGGAGGCTACACCGGGGAGCTGTTTTTT. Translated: CASSFPGGYTGELFF.

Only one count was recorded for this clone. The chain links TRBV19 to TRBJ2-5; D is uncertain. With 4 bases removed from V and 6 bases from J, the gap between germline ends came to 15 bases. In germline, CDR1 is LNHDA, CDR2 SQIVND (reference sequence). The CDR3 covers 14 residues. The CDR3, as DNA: TGTGCCAGTAGTACTCCCGAATTGGGAAAGACCCAGTACTTC. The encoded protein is CASSTPELGKTQYF.

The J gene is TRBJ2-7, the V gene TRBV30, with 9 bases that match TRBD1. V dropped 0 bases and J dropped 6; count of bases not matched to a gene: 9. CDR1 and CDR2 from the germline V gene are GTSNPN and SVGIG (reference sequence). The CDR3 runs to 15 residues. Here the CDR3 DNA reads TGTGCCTGGAGTGTAACTGGGACAGGGTTTTCCGAGCAGTACTTC. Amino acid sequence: CAWSVTGTGFSEQYF.

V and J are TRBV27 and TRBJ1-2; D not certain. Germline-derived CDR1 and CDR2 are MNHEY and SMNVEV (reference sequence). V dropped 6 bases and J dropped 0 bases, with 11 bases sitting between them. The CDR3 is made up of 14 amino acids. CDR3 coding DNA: TGTGCCAGCAGAACACAGTCTACTAACTATGGCTACACCTTC. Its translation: CASRTQSTNYGYTF.

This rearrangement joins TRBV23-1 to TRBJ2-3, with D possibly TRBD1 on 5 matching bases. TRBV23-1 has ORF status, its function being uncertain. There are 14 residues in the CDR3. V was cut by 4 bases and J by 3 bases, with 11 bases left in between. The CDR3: CASSRGRDTDTQYF. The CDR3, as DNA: TGCGCCAGCAGTCGGGGCAGGGATACAGATACGCAGTATTTT.

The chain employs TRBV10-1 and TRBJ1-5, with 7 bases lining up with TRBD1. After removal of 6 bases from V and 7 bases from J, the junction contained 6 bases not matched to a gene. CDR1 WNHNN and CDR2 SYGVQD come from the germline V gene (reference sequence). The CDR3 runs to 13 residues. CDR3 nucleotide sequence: TGCGCCAGCAGCTTAACAGGGGTGCAGCCCCAGCATTTT. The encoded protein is CASSLTGVQPQHF.

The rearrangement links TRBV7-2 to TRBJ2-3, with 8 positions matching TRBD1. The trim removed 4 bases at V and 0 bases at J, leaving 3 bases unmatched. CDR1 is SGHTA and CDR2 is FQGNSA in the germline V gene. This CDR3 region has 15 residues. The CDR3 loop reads CASSSTGASTDTQYF. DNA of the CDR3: TGTGCCAGCAGCTCGACAGGGGCTAGCACAGATACGCAGTATTTT.

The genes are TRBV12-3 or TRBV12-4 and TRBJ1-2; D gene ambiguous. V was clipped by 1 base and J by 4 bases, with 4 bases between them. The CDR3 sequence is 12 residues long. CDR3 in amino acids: CASSLGFYGYTF. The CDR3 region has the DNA TGTGCCAGCAGTTTAGGTTTCTATGGCTACACCTTC.

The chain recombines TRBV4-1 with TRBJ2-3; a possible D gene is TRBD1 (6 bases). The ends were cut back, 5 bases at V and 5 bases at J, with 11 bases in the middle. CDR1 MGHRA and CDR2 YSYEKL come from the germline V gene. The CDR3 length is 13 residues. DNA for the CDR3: TGCGCCAGCAGCTCACAGGGTGGAGATACGCAGTATTTT. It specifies CASSSQGGDTQYF.

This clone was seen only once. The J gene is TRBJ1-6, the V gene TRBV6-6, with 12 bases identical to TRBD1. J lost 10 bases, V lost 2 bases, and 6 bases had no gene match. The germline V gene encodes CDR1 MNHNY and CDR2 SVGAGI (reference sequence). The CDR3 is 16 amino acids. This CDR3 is CASSYTGQGALSPLHF. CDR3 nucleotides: TGTGCCAGCAGTTACACGGGACAGGGGGCACTGTCACCCCTCCACTTT.

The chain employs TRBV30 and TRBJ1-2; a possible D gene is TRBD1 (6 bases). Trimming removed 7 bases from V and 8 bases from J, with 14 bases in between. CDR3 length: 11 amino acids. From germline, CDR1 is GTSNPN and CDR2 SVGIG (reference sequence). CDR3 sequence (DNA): TGTGCCTATCTAGGGGGAGGAGGCTACACCTTC. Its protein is CAYLGGGGYTF.

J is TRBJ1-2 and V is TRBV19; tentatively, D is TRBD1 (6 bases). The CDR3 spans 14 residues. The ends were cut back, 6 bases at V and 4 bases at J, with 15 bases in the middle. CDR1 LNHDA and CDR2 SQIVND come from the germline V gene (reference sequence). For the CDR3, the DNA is TGTGCCAGTAGGTCCCCGGGGGCTGTCTATGGCTACACCTTC. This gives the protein CASRSPGAVYGYTF.

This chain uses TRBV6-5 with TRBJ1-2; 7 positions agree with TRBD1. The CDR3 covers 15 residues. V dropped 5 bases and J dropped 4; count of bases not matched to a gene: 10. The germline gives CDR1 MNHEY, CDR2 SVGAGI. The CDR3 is CASSRRQGQSYGYTF. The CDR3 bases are TGTGCCAGCAGTCGTAGACAGGGTCAGAGCTATGGCTACACCTTC.